The rows below give T cell receptor beta chains drawn from one sample of a study of blood T cell repertoires in COVID-19. Libraries were prepared by immunoSEQ multiplex PCR; TCRdb keeps only in-frame clonotypes and omits some of them. The sample shows 100,000 to 150,000 clones, about 80% of them seen only once. Material for sequencing was peripheral blood. The receptors stem from a woman between 45 and 65 years old with acute or convalescent COVID-19. The conserved cysteine and the conserved F or W are not part of the CDR3 here. Fields, in order: V gene, CDR3 length, D gene, J gene, CDR3 protein. A D gene is named only where the DNA matches it firmly.

v_call: TRBV11-3; cdr3_length: 12; d_call: -; j_call: TRBJ2-7; cdr3_aa: ASSFLLTPSEQY
v_call: TRBV27; cdr3_length: 13; d_call: TRBD1; j_call: TRBJ1-4; cdr3_aa: ASSLFRQGGEKLF
v_call: TRBV12-3/TRBV12-4; cdr3_length: 11; d_call: -; j_call: TRBJ1-3; cdr3_aa: ASSFRAGNTIY
v_call: TRBV5-8; cdr3_length: 17; d_call: -; j_call: TRBJ1-2; cdr3_aa: ASSLAPSAISGVKYGYT
v_call: TRBV19; cdr3_length: 10; d_call: -; j_call: TRBJ1-5; cdr3_aa: ASGNSNQPQH
v_call: TRBV4-1; cdr3_length: 13; d_call: TRBD1; j_call: TRBJ2-1; cdr3_aa: ASTLEATGGSEQF
v_call: TRBV13; cdr3_length: 13; d_call: TRBD1; j_call: TRBJ2-2; cdr3_aa: ASSLWDRDTGELF
v_call: TRBV6-5; cdr3_length: 12; d_call: TRBD1; j_call: TRBJ2-7; cdr3_aa: ASNFGQGAYEQY
v_call: TRBV6-5; cdr3_length: 11; d_call: TRBD1; j_call: TRBJ1-2; cdr3_aa: ATPGQNIYGYT
v_call: TRBV6-5; cdr3_length: 9; d_call: TRBD1; j_call: TRBJ1-1; cdr3_aa: ASSSDRAAF
v_call: TRBV7-8; cdr3_length: 11; d_call: TRBD1; j_call: TRBJ1-2; cdr3_aa: ASSLGTGPGYT
v_call: TRBV4-1; cdr3_length: 13; d_call: TRBD1; j_call: TRBJ1-2; cdr3_aa: ASSHLLSGGQGYT
v_call: TRBV5-4; cdr3_length: 12; d_call: TRBD1; j_call: TRBJ1-1; cdr3_aa: ASTDRGDNTEAF
v_call: TRBV6-5; cdr3_length: 12; d_call: -; j_call: TRBJ1-1; cdr3_aa: ASSFGEGLAEAF
v_call: TRBV25-1; cdr3_length: 15; d_call: TRBD1; j_call: TRBJ1-6; cdr3_aa: ASSEATGTGWASPLH
v_call: TRBV10-3; cdr3_length: 14; d_call: TRBD1; j_call: TRBJ1-6; cdr3_aa: AISDFRDRPNSPLH
v_call: TRBV5-4; cdr3_length: 12; d_call: TRBD1; j_call: TRBJ1-1; cdr3_aa: ASSATGGNTEAF
v_call: TRBV6-1; cdr3_length: 12; d_call: TRBD2; j_call: TRBJ2-7; cdr3_aa: ASSEGGAAYEQY
v_call: TRBV3-1/TRBV3-2; cdr3_length: 12; d_call: -; j_call: TRBJ1-2; cdr3_aa: ASSSSTGVDGYT
v_call: TRBV25-1; cdr3_length: 14; d_call: -; j_call: TRBJ1-1; cdr3_aa: ASSSTRMGGNTEAF